The subject of this entry is one T cell receptor (beta chain). These data originate in a study of CD8 T cells in Susac syndrome. This CDR3 region has 14 residues. Germline loops: CDR1 MDHEN, CDR2 SYDVKM. The V gene lost 2 bases and the J gene lost 0 bases, with 7 bases spanning the gap. Sequencing of TCR beta, carried out with a high-throughput approach, was applied to CD8+ and CD4+ T cells from the blood. Reverse transcription used roughly 0.5 to 1 ug RNA and random hexamers. Amplification of TCR beta CDR3 used immunoSEQ multiplex PCR across 54 Vbeta and 13 Jbeta. TCRdb called the immunoSEQ multiplex PCR reads again in MiXCR, with one record for every CDR3 protein. The sample records about 80,000 distinct CDR3 sequences, 94% being singletons.

The TCR sequence derives from a human donor in good health. Material for sequencing was CD8+ T cells from PBMCs. The gene calls are TRBV28 and TRBJ1-1; D might be TRBD1 (6 bases). CDR3 residues: CASSLQGMNTEAFF. DNA of the CDR3: TGTGCCAGCAGTTTACAGGGGATGAACACTGAAGCTTTCTTT.